Here is one T cell receptor (beta chain) with its context. The entry originates in a study of beta chain features in type 1 diabetes. The CDR3 has 13 residues. With 4 bases removed from V and 0 bases from J, the gap between germline ends came to 6 bases. Germline CDR1 and CDR2: LNHDA and SQIVND (reference sequence). Sequenced material consisted of expressed TCRB transcripts (all of the isolated RNA was reverse transcribed). Sequencing was performed with immunoSEQ multiplex PCR; in TCRdb, only in-frame clones are kept and a portion is missing. Of 310,000 or so clones in the sample, roughly 8% are singletons; the top ten hold around 0.45%.

Material: central memory CD4+ T cells from blood. The chain recombines TRBV19 with TRBJ1-1, with D uncertain. This clonotype was obtained from a woman younger than 35 in good health. The CDR3 DNA sequence: TGTGCCAGTAGTACACACCTGAACACTGAAGCTTTCTTT. Translation gives CASSTHLNTEAFF.